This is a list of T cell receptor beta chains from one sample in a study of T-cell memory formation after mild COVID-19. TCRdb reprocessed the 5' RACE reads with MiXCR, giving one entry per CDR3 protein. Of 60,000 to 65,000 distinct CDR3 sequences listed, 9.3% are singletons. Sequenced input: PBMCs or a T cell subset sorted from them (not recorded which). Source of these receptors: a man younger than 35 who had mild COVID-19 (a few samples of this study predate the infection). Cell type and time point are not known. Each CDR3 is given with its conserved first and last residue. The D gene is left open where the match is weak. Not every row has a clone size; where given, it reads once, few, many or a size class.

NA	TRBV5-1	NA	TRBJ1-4	CASSLESEKLFF	TGCGCCAGCAGCTTGGAAAGCGAAAAACTGTTTTTT
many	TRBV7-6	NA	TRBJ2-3	CASSPQMGDTQYF	TGTGCCAGCAGCCCACAGATGGGAGATACGCAGTATTTT
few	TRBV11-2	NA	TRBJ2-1	CASSFSQSGRQFF	TGTGCCAGCAGCTTTTCCCAGTCAGGACGACAGTTCTTC
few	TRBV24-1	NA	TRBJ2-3	CATSGSTDTQYF	TGTGCCACCAGTGGGAGCACAGATACGCAGTATTTT
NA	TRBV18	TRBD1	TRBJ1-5	CASSPEAGGNQPQHF	TGTGCCAGCTCACCAGAGGCAGGGGGAAATCAGCCCCAGCATTTT
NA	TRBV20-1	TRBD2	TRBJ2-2	CSAKYSGGAGELFF	TGCAGTGCCAAATACAGCGGGGGGGCCGGGGAGCTGTTTTTT
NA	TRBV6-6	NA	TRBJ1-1	CASSPIGSEAFF	TGTGCCAGCAGTCCAATCGGGTCTGAAGCTTTCTTT
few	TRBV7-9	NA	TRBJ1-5	CASSLMRQPQHF	TGTGCCAGCAGCTTAATGAGGCAGCCCCAGCATTTT
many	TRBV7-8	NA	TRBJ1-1	CASSSWGGNTEAFF	TGTGCCAGCAGCTCTTGGGGGGGGAACACTGAAGCTTTCTTT
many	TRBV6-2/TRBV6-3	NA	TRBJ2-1	CASSSTTGFRYNEQFF	TGTGCCAGCAGTTCCACGACAGGTTTTAGGTACAATGAGCAGTTCTTC
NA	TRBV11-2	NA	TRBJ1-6	CASSPNVGGFNSPLHF	TGTGCCAGCAGCCCCAACGTTGGGGGCTTTAATTCACCCCTCCACTTT
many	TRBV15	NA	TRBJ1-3	CATSREMVSNSGNTIYF	TGTGCCACCAGCAGAGAAATGGTATCTAACTCTGGAAACACCATATATTTT
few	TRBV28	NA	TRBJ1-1	CASSDLGSERTEAFF	TGTGCCAGCAGTGACTTGGGATCCGAGCGAACTGAAGCTTTCTTT
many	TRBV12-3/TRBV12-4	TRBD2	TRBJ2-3	CASRIAGGGTDTQYF	TGTGCCAGCAGGATAGCGGGGGGCGGCACAGATACGCAGTATTTT
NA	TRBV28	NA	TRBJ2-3	CASSLKWGASTDTQYF	TGTGCCAGCAGTTTAAAGTGGGGGGCCAGCACAGATACGCAGTATTTT
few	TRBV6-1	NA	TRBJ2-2	CASRMRDENTGELFF	TGTGCCAGCAGAATGAGGGACGAGAACACCGGGGAGCTGTTTTTT
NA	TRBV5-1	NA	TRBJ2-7	CASSRFRDGASYEQYF	TGCGCCAGCAGCCGCTTCCGAGACGGGGCCTCCTACGAGCAGTACTTC